Each of the 9 T cell receptor beta chains below was sequenced from the same sample in a study of T cell repertoires in cytomegalovirus infection. MiXCR was run by TCRdb on the reads, yielding one entry per CDR3 protein. This sample has about 890,000 distinct CDR3 sequences, with under 40% found just once. These receptors are not linked to any known antigen. Source: cultured CD8+ T cells from PBMCs, taken from culture after CMV antigen stimulation. Receptor source: a human donor in good health (CMV status not recorded). Some clones in this sample may be carry-over from other donors' samples.

This clonotype came up a few times. The chain joins TRBV15 to TRBJ2-5; tentative D call: TRBD2 (5 bases). Germline assignment: CDR1 LNHNV and CDR2 YYDKDF (reference sequence). The CDR3 loop spans 17 amino acids. Trimming removed 3 bases at V and 1 base at J, with 18 bases between. The CDR3 reads CATSRKSPRAPQETQYF. In DNA form, the CDR3 reads TGTGCCACCAGCAGGAAGTCCCCGAGGGCTCCCCAAGAGACCCAGTACTTC.

This CDR3 is CASSPSGTNYGYTF. In nucleotides, the CDR3 is TGCGCCAGCAGCCCTTCGGGTACTAACTATGGCTACACCTTC. The chain combines TRBV4-1 with TRBJ1-2; the D is unclear. CDR3 length: 14 amino acids. Trimming removed 4 bases at V and 0 bases at J, with 9 bases between. The germline gives CDR1 MGHRA, CDR2 YSYEKL.

This rearrangement joins TRBV2 to TRBJ1-2; no clear D gene. The CDR3 loop spans 12 amino acids. The V and J ends lost 6 bases and 3 bases respectively, with 8 bases between them. CDR1 is SNHLY and CDR2 is FYNNEI in the germline V gene. The CDR3 DNA reads TGTGCCAGCAGGGGAACCTACTATGGCTACACCTTC. This encodes CASRGTYYGYTF.

V and J are TRBV5-4 and TRBJ1-2; D is undetermined. The V gene lost 6 bases and the J gene lost 5 bases, with 11 bases spanning the gap. The CDR3 has 12 amino acids. The germline V gene has CDR1 SGHNT and CDR2 YYREEE (reference sequence). CDR3 nucleotides: TGTGCCAGCACCGGATCGGAATATGGCTACACCTTC. Its translation is CASTGSEYGYTF.

The rearrangement joins TRBV6-5 to TRBJ1-1, with 10 bases fitting TRBD1. With V trimmed by 0 bases and J by 5 bases, 3 bases remained unmatched. CDR1 is MNHEY and CDR2 is SVGAGI in the germline V gene. The CDR3 has 15 amino acids. In DNA form, the CDR3 reads TGTGCCAGCAGTTACTCCGGGACAGGGGCGACTGAAGCTTTCTTT. Protein sequence: CASSYSGTGATEAFF.

The chain has TRBV7-9 and TRBJ2-1; possibly TRBD2 for D (6 bases). Trimming shortened V by 5 bases and J by 9 bases, and 20 bases separated the two germline ends. The CDR3 loop spans 15 amino acids. Germline CDR1 SEHNR, CDR2 FQNEAQ (reference sequence). The CDR3 loop is CASSPLGASDGEQFF. CDR3 bases: TGTGCCAGCAGCCCCCTCGGGGCTAGCGACGGTGAGCAGTTCTTC.

This clonotype came up a few times. The V gene is TRBV11-2, the J gene TRBJ2-5, with unresolved D. CDR3 length: 11 amino acids. V was shortened by 5 bases and J by 10 bases, with 11 bases between the two germline ends. The germline V gene has CDR1 SGHAT and CDR2 FQNNGV. The CDR3, as DNA: TGTGCCAGCAGCGCATCAGAAGGCCAGTACTTC. This sequence encodes CASSASEGQYF. Together with reference TRBV11-2 and TRBJ2-5, the CDR3 gives the full variable domain: EAGVAQSPRYKIIEKRQSVAFWCNPISGHATLYWYQQILGQGPKLLIQFQNNGVVDDSQLPKDRFSAERLKGVDSTLKIQPAKLEDSAVYLCASSASEGQYFGPGTRLLVL.

This clonotype was observed a few times. The CDR3, as DNA: TGTGCCAGCAGCCAAGATTGGGAAAGCACAGATACGCAGTATTTT. Protein sequence: CASSQDWESTDTQYF. The rearrangement links TRBV4-2 to TRBJ2-3; D unclear. Looked up from germline, CDR1 is LGHNA and CDR2 is YNFKEQ. Trimming cost V 0 bases and J 0 bases, with 7 bases left between them. The CDR3 sequence is 15 residues long.

The chain carries TRBV2 and TRBJ2-5, with TRBD1 matching over 7 bases. This CDR3 region has 14 residues. Trimming removed 3 bases from V and 4 bases from J; junction bases left unmatched: 5. CDR1 and CDR2 (germline): SNHLY, FYNNEI. CDR3 in amino acids: CASSEDRRGETQYF. In DNA form, the CDR3 reads TGTGCCAGCAGTGAGGACAGGCGCGGAGAGACCCAGTACTTC.